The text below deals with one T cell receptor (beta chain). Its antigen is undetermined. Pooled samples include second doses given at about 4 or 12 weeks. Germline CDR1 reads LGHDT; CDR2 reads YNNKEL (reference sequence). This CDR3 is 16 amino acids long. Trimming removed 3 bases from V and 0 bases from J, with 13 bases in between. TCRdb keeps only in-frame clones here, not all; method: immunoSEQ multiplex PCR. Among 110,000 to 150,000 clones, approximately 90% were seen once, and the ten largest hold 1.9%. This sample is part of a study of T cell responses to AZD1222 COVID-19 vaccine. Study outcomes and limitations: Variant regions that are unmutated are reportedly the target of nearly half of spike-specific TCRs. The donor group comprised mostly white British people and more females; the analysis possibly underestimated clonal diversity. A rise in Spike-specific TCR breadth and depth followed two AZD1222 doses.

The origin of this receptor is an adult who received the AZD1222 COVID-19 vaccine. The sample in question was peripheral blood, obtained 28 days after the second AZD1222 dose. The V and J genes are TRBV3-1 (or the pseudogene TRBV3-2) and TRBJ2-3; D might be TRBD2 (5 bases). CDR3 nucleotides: TGTGCCAGCAGCCACTTTAAGGGCGGGAGCACAGATACGCAGTATTTT. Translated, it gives CASSHFKGGSTDTQYF.